This note documents a single T cell receptor beta chain sequence. The germline V gene has CDR1 DFQATT and CDR2 SNEGSKA (reference sequence). There are 11 residues in the CDR3. V gave up 0 bases and J gave up 1 base, with 0 bases separating them. Sequencing used immunoSEQ multiplex PCR; TCRdb keeps in-frame clones, though not all of them. The top ten clones hold 0.14% to 0.15% of a sample with 100,000 to 110,000 clones, 75% to 95% of them seen once. This entry is derived from a study of siplizumab effects on memory and regulatory T cells. The sample was CD4+ T cells sorted from blood. The TCR sequence derives from a human donor in good health. This rearrangement joins TRBV20-1 to TRBJ1-1; no definite D call. Here the CDR3 reads CSARENTEAFF. CDR3 nucleotides: TGCAGTGCTAGAGAGAACACTGAAGCTTTCTTT.